The 22 T cell receptor beta chains reported below all come from one sample, sequenced in a study of EBV T-cell therapy then PD-1 blockade in nasopharyngeal carcinoma. The antigens for these receptors are not known. Some clones are missing from TCRdb's copy, which holds only in-frame ones; the method was immunoSEQ multiplex PCR. The data contain about 20,000 clones, around 84% of them singletons. Time point described: 266 days after commencement of treatment, after nivolumab therapy. Described treatment: AdE1-LMPpoly-expanded autologous EBV-specific T-cell therapy followed by anti-PD-1 nivolumab. The sequencing here drew on CD8+ T cells from blood, taken around day 240 from a patient whose treatment included autologous EBV-specific T cells and nivolumab. Every receptor here comes from a man aged 40-50 years with nasopharyngeal carcinoma.

This chain uses TRBV7-9 with TRBJ2-7, with TRBD1 matching over 7 bases. The V gene's germline CDR1 is SEHNR and CDR2 FQNEAQ (reference sequence). There are 14 residues in the CDR3. The V segment lost 6 bases and the J segment 0 bases; nucleotides outside the gene matches: 5. The CDR3 DNA reads as TGTGCCAGCAGGCCGAGGGACAGCTCCTACGAGCAGTACTTC. Residues: CASRPRDSSYEQYF.

Here the CDR3 reads CASSLGAPDRGNQPQHF. The CDR3 coding sequence is TGTGCCAGCAGCTTAGGTGCACCCGACAGGGGCAATCAGCCCCAGCATTTT. V and J are TRBV11-2 and TRBJ1-5; 7 nucleotides line up with TRBD1. Germline loops: CDR1 SGHAT, CDR2 FQNNGV. The CDR3 runs 17 residues. The V segment lost 1 base and the J segment 2 bases; nucleotides outside the gene matches: 8.

As DNA, the CDR3 is TGTGCCAGCAGTTTCGCACAGGGTGTATACGAGCAGTACTTC. This gives the protein CASSFAQGVYEQYF. The rearrangement links TRBV28 to TRBJ2-7; D perhaps matches TRBD1 (6 bases). The germline gives CDR1 MDHEN, CDR2 SYDVKM. The CDR3 length is 14 residues. With 3 bases removed from V and 4 bases from J, the gap between germline ends came to 13 bases.

This clone was found a few times. This chain uses TRBV28 with TRBJ2-3, with D hard to call. The CDR3 consists of 15 residues. With 5 bases removed from V and 0 bases from J, the gap between germline ends came to 12 bases. CDR1 is MDHEN and CDR2 is SYDVKM in the germline V gene. The CDR3 reads CASSPDTSSTDTQYF. Here the CDR3 DNA reads TGTGCCAGCAGTCCTGACACCTCTAGCACAGATACGCAGTATTTT.

This clone appeared once. V and J are TRBV28 and TRBJ2-2; D might be TRBD1 or TRBD2, each matching 5 bases. V gave up 6 bases and J gave up 2 bases, with 7 bases separating them. The length of the CDR3 is 13 residues. Per the germline V gene, CDR1 is MDHEN and CDR2 is SYDVKM. The CDR3 DNA sequence: TGTGCCAGCAGCCGGGGCAACACCGGGGAGCTGTTTTTT. Its protein is CASSRGNTGELFF.

This clone has just one count. The genes are TRBV7-3 and TRBJ2-7; D remains ambiguous. Trimming cost V 7 bases and J 3 bases, with 22 bases left between them. The CDR3 runs 16 residues. Germline-derived CDR1 and CDR2 are SGHTA and FQGTGA. Here the CDR3 reads CASNSGESRERYEQYF. CDR3 sequence (DNA): TGTGCCAGCAACTCCGGTGAATCCCGAGAACGCTACGAGCAGTACTTC.

A single count supports this clone. V and J are TRBV27 and TRBJ2-1; no definite D call. The CDR3 length is 13 residues. Trimming took 2 bases from V and 0 from J, leaving 2 bases between them. The V gene's germline CDR1 is MNHEY and CDR2 SMNVEV (reference sequence). CDR3 sequence: CASSLHSYNEQFF. The CDR3 DNA follows: TGTGCCAGCAGTTTACACTCCTACAATGAGCAGTTCTTC.

The J gene is TRBJ1-1, the V gene TRBV13, with a weak D call TRBD1 (6 bases). The V end lost 8 bases, the J end lost 1 base, and 11 bases lay between the germline ends. Germline assignment: CDR1 PRHDT and CDR2 FYEKMQ (reference sequence). This CDR3 is 13 amino acids long. CDR3 sequence: CASGRTENTEAFF. DNA for the CDR3: TGTGCCAGCGGAAGGACAGAGAACACTGAAGCTTTCTTT.

The chain carries TRBV19 and TRBJ1-2; 7 nucleotides line up with TRBD1. V gave up 6 bases and J gave up 2 bases; unmatched junction bases: 12. Germline assignment: CDR1 LNHDA and CDR2 SQIVND (reference sequence). The CDR3 spans 16 residues. The CDR3 spells CASRPDREGTNYGYTF. CDR3 nucleotide sequence: TGTGCCAGTAGGCCTGACAGGGAAGGTACGAACTATGGCTACACCTTC.

V and J are TRBV7-6 and TRBJ2-6; a possible D gene is TRBD1 (7 bases). The CDR3 is 17 residues long. The V end was cut by 5 bases, the J end by 0 bases, with 14 bases between. Germline values: CDR1 SGHVS, CDR2 FNYEAQ. This CDR3 is CASSRRDSNSGANVLTF. CDR3 DNA sequence: TGTGCCAGCAGCCGGAGGGACAGCAACTCTGGGGCCAACGTCCTGACTTTC.

Judged by abundance, this clone is medium-sized (0.01 to 0.1%). This sequence joins TRBV2 and TRBJ1-1; D unclear. The V end was cut by 4 bases, the J end by 0 bases, with 18 bases between. CDR1 is SNHLY and CDR2 is FYNNEI in the germline V gene. This CDR3 comprises 17 residues. CDR3 in DNA: TGTGCCAGCAGTGGTACTCGGGGATTTACCATGAACACTGAAGCTTTCTTT. It is translated as CASSGTRGFTMNTEAFF. Complete variable domain (other parts from reference TRBV2 and TRBJ1-1): EPEVTQTPSHQVTQMGQEVILRCVPISNHLYFYWYRQILGQKVEFLVSFYNNEISEKSEIFDDQFSVERPDGSNFTLKIRSTKLEDSAMYFCASSGTRGFTMNTEAFFGQGTRLTVV.

This clone showed up just once. V usage is TRBV7-8 and J usage is TRBJ1-4; D is perhaps TRBD1 (5 bases). Germline lookup yields CDR1 SGHVS and CDR2 FQNEAQ. Deletions cut 4 bases from V and 7 bases from J, with 13 bases between. CDR3 length: 14 amino acids. The DNA of the CDR3 is TGTGCCAGCAGCTCCAGGGCATTAGGTGAAAAACTGTTTTTT. Residues: CASSSRALGEKLFF.

The V and J genes are TRBV6-6 and TRBJ2-6; no firm D call. Between the trimmed V and J ends, which lost 2 bases and 0 bases, there was a span of 5 bases. CDR3 size: 15 residues. From germline, CDR1 is MNHNY and CDR2 SVGAGI (reference sequence). The CDR3 DNA reads as TGTGCCAGCAGTTACGATGACTCTGGGGCCAACGTCCTGACTTTC. It encodes CASSYDDSGANVLTF.

This chain uses TRBV5-5 with TRBJ2-7; D possibly matches TRBD1 or TRBD2 (5 bases each). CDR3 length equals 14 residues. CDR1 and CDR2 from the germline V gene are SGHKS and YYEKEE (reference sequence). Trimming cost V 4 bases and J 2 bases, with 13 bases left between them. The CDR3: CASSPRWGTYEQYF. CDR3 nucleotide sequence: TGTGCCAGCAGCCCGAGGTGGGGGACCTACGAGCAGTACTTC.

This clone has a handful of counts. V and J are TRBV15 and TRBJ1-4; TRBD1 is a possible D gene (6 bases). The CDR3 length is 16 residues. The V gene lost 1 base and the J gene lost 6 bases, with 15 bases spanning the gap. Germline V CDR1 and CDR2: LNHNV, YYDKDF (reference sequence). The CDR3 DNA sequence: TGTGCCACCAGCAGAGGTACAGGGTCCGGTGATGAAAAACTGTTTTTT. Protein sequence: CATSRGTGSGDEKLFF. Based on the CDR3 plus reference TRBV15 and TRBJ1-4, the full variable domain is DAMVIQNPRYQVTQFGKPVTLSCSQTLNHNVMYWYQQKSSQAPKLLFHYYDKDFNNEADTPDNFQSRRPNTSFCFLDIRSPGLGDTAMYLCATSRGTGSGDEKLFFGSGTQLSVL.

With regard to this clone: A read error may produce the germline difference seen at one junction end. The chain couples TRBV3-1 (or the pseudogene TRBV3-2) to TRBJ2-2, with 9 bases aligning to TRBD2. This CDR3 region has 16 residues. Germline V gene lookup returns CDR1 LGHDT and CDR2 YNNKEL (reference sequence). CDR3 coding DNA: TGTGCCCGCAGCCAAGTCGCGGGGGGGGACACCGGGGAGCTGTTTTTT. Translation gives CARSQVAGGDTGELFF.

This chain uses TRBV18 with TRBJ1-6; 7 nucleotides agree with TRBD1. Germline values: CDR1 KGHSH, CDR2 LQKENI. Trimming removed 5 bases from V and 10 bases from J; junction bases left unmatched: 17. This CDR3 spans 17 amino acids. CDR3 loop: CASSSGQAVGIFSPLHF. CDR3 in DNA: TGTGCCAGCTCATCCGGACAGGCGGTCGGTATATTCTCACCCCTCCACTTT. The whole variable domain, filled in from reference TRBV18 and TRBJ1-6, reads NAGVMQNPRHLVRRRGQEARLRCSPMKGHSHVYWYRQLPEEGLKFMVYLQKENIIDESGMPKERFSAEFPKEGPSILRIQQVVRGDSAAYFCASSSGQAVGIFSPLHFGNGTRLTVT.

This clone was counted only a few times. V is TRBV4-3 and J is TRBJ2-7, with D tentatively TRBD2 (5 bases). CDR3 size: 16 residues. Trimming took off 0 bases at V and 0 bases at J, with 12 bases between the two ends. In germline, CDR1 is LGHNA, CDR2 YSLEER. The DNA of the CDR3 is TGCGCCAGCAGCCAAGATCCGGCCGGACTCTCCTACGAGCAGTACTTC. Translated, it gives CASSQDPAGLSYEQYF.

The rearrangement joins TRBV9 to TRBJ2-7; possibly TRBD2 for D (5 bases). V lost 1 base and J lost 6, with 14 bases in between. CDR1 is SGDLS, CDR2 YYNGEE, per germline. The CDR3 contains 14 residues. The CDR3 DNA reads TGTGCCAGCAGCGTAACTGCGGGTACCCCCGAGCAGTACTTC. Its translation: CASSVTAGTPEQYF.

The V call is TRBV7-2, the J call TRBJ2-7; 14 nucleotides agree with TRBD2. V lost 1 base and J lost 5; bases outside the gene matches: 10. CDR3 length: 18 residues. Germline V lookup: CDR1 SGHTA, CDR2 FQGNSA. The CDR3 reads CASSLGLAGGSAINEQYF. The CDR3 region has the DNA TGTGCCAGCAGCTTAGGACTAGCGGGGGGGAGTGCTATCAACGAGCAGTACTTC.

The chain uses TRBV5-4 and TRBJ1-3, with D possibly TRBD1 on 5 matching bases. The V end was cut by 1 base, the J end by 3 bases, with 11 bases between. The CDR3 is 15 residues long. Germline loops: CDR1 SGHNT, CDR2 YYREEE (reference sequence). CDR3 in DNA: TGTGCCAGCAGCTTGAGAGGGGCTGGTGGAAACACCATATATTTT. Its protein product is CASSLRGAGGNTIYF.

This chain joins TRBV15 and TRBJ2-1; 8 bases match TRBD2. Germline V CDR1 and CDR2: LNHNV, YYDKDF (reference sequence). CDR3 length: 15 residues. Trimming removed 0 bases from V and 4 bases from J; junction bases left unmatched: 2. CDR3 region: CATSRDGGGYNEQFF. The CDR3 coding sequence is TGTGCCACCAGCAGAGATGGCGGGGGGTACAATGAGCAGTTCTTC. The complete variable domain, with remaining parts taken from reference TRBV15 and TRBJ2-1, reads DAMVIQNPRYQVTQFGKPVTLSCSQTLNHNVMYWYQQKSSQAPKLLFHYYDKDFNNEADTPDNFQSRRPNTSFCFLDIRSPGLGDTAMYLCATSRDGGGYNEQFFGPGTRLTVL.